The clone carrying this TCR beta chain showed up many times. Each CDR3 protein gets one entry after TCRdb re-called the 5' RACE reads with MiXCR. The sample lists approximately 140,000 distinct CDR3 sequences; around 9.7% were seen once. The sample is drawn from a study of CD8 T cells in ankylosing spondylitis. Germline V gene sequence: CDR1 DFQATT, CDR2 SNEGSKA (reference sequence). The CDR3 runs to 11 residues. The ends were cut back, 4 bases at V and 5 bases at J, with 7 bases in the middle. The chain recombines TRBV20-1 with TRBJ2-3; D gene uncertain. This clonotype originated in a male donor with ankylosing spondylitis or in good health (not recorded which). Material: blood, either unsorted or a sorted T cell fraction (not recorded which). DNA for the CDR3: TGCAGTGCTACCTCTGGAGATACGCAGTATTTT. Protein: CSATSGDTQYF.